One and the same sample provided the 20 T cell receptor beta chains below, sequenced in a study of blood T cell repertoires in COVID-19. Profiling relied on immunoSEQ multiplex PCR, and the TCRdb table lists in-frame clones only, not all of them. The data show about 90,000 clones, 90% seen once. The sequenced sample consisted of peripheral blood. These receptors originate from a man aged 50-59 years with acute or convalescent COVID-19.

The chain combines TRBV25-1 with TRBJ2-7, with 7 nucleotides matching TRBD2. The V gene's germline CDR1 is MGHDK and CDR2 SYGVNS. V trimming: 2 bases; J trimming: 2 bases; junction bases outside the gene matches: 6. The CDR3 loop spans 15 amino acids. CDR3 coding DNA: TGTGCCAGCAGTGAAGCCCGAGCGGGGACCTACGAGCAGTACTTC. Amino acid sequence: CASSEARAGTYEQYF.

V and J are TRBV15 and TRBJ1-2; D remains unclear. V shed 0 bases and J shed 6 bases, with 17 bases lying between them. Germline V CDR1 and CDR2: LNHNV, YYDKDF (reference sequence). This CDR3 spans 16 amino acids. The CDR3 coding sequence is TGTGCCACCAGCAGAGATCCAACAGTTCGTGCGCATGGCTACACCTTC. Translation gives CATSRDPTVRAHGYTF.

This clone was seen once. The J gene is TRBJ1-5, the V gene TRBV18; the match to TRBD1 covers 8 bases. Losses at the gene ends were 3 bases for V and 4 bases for J; bases not matched to a gene: 11. The CDR3 spans 17 residues. Germline CDR1 reads KGHSH; CDR2 reads LQKENI. CDR3: CASSPIAQGGGNQPQHF. CDR3 bases: TGTGCCAGCTCACCGATCGCACAGGGGGGAGGAAATCAGCCCCAGCATTTT.

This chain links TRBV5-4 with TRBJ2-5; 8 bases fit TRBD2. There are 13 residues in the CDR3. Germline lookup yields CDR1 SGHNT and CDR2 YYREEE (reference sequence). The ends lost 8 bases at V and 2 bases at J; junction bases unmatched: 5. The CDR3, as DNA: TGTGCCAGATCAACTAGCGGACAAGAGACCCAGTACTTC. The encoded protein is CARSTSGQETQYF. Supplemented by reference TRBV5-4 and TRBJ2-5, the full variable domain reads ETGVTQSPTHLIKTRGQQVTLRCSSQSGHNTVSWYQQALGQGPQFIFQYYREEENGRGNFPPRFSGLQFPNYSSELNVNALELDDSALYLCARSTSGQETQYFGPGTRLLVL.

This chain links TRBV4-2 with TRBJ2-7; 7 bases are shared with TRBD2. This CDR3 region has 18 residues. Germline V CDR1 and CDR2: LGHNA, YNFKEQ. V lost 2 bases, J lost 0 bases, and 13 bases stayed unmatched. CDR3 region: CASSQILAGNTNSYEQYF. DNA for the CDR3: TGTGCCAGCAGCCAAATATTAGCGGGTAATACTAACTCCTACGAGCAGTACTTC.

The chain is built from TRBV19 and TRBJ2-5; the D gene is possibly TRBD1 (5 bases). V was shortened by 4 bases and J by 4 bases, with 10 bases between the two germline ends. The germline gives CDR1 LNHDA, CDR2 SQIVND (reference sequence). CDR3 length equals 13 residues. CDR3 in amino acids: CASSTGWGETQYF. CDR3 in DNA: TGTGCCAGTAGTACAGGGTGGGGAGAGACCCAGTACTTC.

V and J are TRBV19 and TRBJ2-5; 13 nucleotides agree with TRBD2. Germline V gene lookup returns CDR1 LNHDA and CDR2 SQIVND (reference sequence). The CDR3 has 19 amino acids. V shed 4 bases and J 3 bases; nucleotides not matched to a gene: 14. The CDR3 coding sequence is TGTGCCAGTAGTAGTATTCGGATGGGGACTAGCGGGATCAAAGAGACCCAGTACTTC. Translation: CASSSIRMGTSGIKETQYF.

This chain connects TRBV5-1 to TRBJ1-1; no definite D call. The germline CDR1 and CDR2 sequences are SGHRS and YFSETQ. CDR3 length equals 15 residues. Between the trimmed V and J ends, which lost 0 bases and 0 bases, there was a span of 9 bases. CDR3 sequence: CASSLGPGLNTEAFF. DNA for the CDR3: TGCGCCAGCAGCTTGGGTCCGGGGTTGAACACTGAAGCTTTCTTT.

This clone is a singleton in its sample. The gene calls are TRBV4-1 and TRBJ2-5, with unresolved D. Trimming removed 0 bases at V and 5 bases at J, with 16 bases between. This CDR3 contains 16 residues. CDR1 and CDR2 from the germline V gene are MGHRA and YSYEKL. The CDR3 loop reads CASSQEVMAMEETQYF. CDR3 DNA sequence: TGCGCCAGCAGCCAAGAAGTAATGGCGATGGAGGAGACCCAGTACTTC.

This clone was detected once. The rearrangement uses TRBV5-4 and TRBJ1-1; D possibly corresponds to TRBD1 (5 bases). Germline V gene lookup returns CDR1 SGHNT and CDR2 YYREEE (reference sequence). Trimming removed 2 bases from V and 5 bases from J, with 16 bases in between. The CDR3 consists of 15 residues. DNA of the CDR3: TGTGCCAGCAGCTTTGGGGGGGGGAGTAGGACTGAAGCTTTCTTT. It yields the protein CASSFGGGSRTEAFF.

As to this clone: Other DNA sequences from this sample encode an identical CDR3 as well. The chain employs TRBV7-2 and TRBJ1-2; 7 positions agree with TRBD1. This CDR3 is 16 amino acids long. V shed 1 base and J 4 bases; nucleotides not matched to a gene: 9. Germline CDR1 is SGHTA and CDR2 is FQGNSA. Written as DNA, the CDR3 is TGTGCCAGCAGCTTAGGAGTCGGAGGGGGCAGCTATGGCTACACCTTC. Protein product: CASSLGVGGGSYGYTF.

The rearrangement joins TRBV11-1 to TRBJ1-1, with 8 positions matching TRBD1. The CDR3 is 15 amino acids. Germline assignment: CDR1 SGHAT and CDR2 FQDESV (reference sequence). V was pared by 3 bases and J by 1 base, with 4 bases of the junction left unmatched. The CDR3 spells CASSLQGARNTEAFF. As DNA, the CDR3 is TGTGCCAGCAGCTTGCAGGGGGCACGGAACACTGAAGCTTTCTTT.

The gene calls are TRBV7-9 and TRBJ1-2, with D possibly being TRBD1 (6 bases). The CDR3 has 12 amino acids. Per the germline V gene, CDR1 is SEHNR and CDR2 is FQNEAQ (reference sequence). V was cut by 7 bases and J by 11 bases, with 17 bases left in between. Here the CDR3 reads CASTLEAGVYTF. CDR3 coding DNA: TGTGCCAGCACCCTAGAGGCAGGGGTGTACACCTTC.

The chain links TRBV11-2 to TRBJ1-2; D is uncertain. The CDR3 extends over 13 amino acids. V was cut by 4 bases and J by 3 bases, with 9 bases left in between. The germline V gene encodes CDR1 SGHAT and CDR2 FQNNGV. In nucleotides, the CDR3 is TGTGCCAGCAGCTCCATGGCGGACTATGGCTACACCTTC. Its protein product is CASSSMADYGYTF.

J is TRBJ2-1 and V is TRBV5-1, with 13 bases identical to TRBD2. From germline, CDR1 is SGHRS and CDR2 YFSETQ. This CDR3 comprises 16 residues. The trim removed 4 bases at V and 7 bases at J, leaving 8 bases unmatched. For the CDR3, the DNA is TGCGCCAGCAGCCGGATGACTAGCGGGAGGTTGAATGAGCAGTTCTTC. Translating gives CASSRMTSGRLNEQFF.

The V gene is TRBV30, the J gene TRBJ1-5; D may be TRBD1 (5 bases). Trimming took 0 bases from V and 9 from J, leaving 12 bases between them. This CDR3 is built from 13 residues. From germline, CDR1 is GTSNPN and CDR2 SVGIG (reference sequence). In nucleotides, the CDR3 is TGTGCCTGGAGTGTGGGCAGGGTAGGGCCCCAGCATTTT. It translates to CAWSVGRVGPQHF.

This clone showed up many times. V is TRBV5-1 and J is TRBJ1-1, with 7 bases that match TRBD1. V was pared by 4 bases and J by 3 bases, with 12 bases of the junction left unmatched. Germline CDR1 reads SGHRS; CDR2 reads YFSETQ. The CDR3 length is 16 residues. The CDR3 DNA sequence: TGCGCCAGCAGCCCGGACAGGTACCAGGGGGACACTGAAGCTTTCTTT. It translates to CASSPDRYQGDTEAFF.

There are a few counts of this clone. The chain links TRBV10-1 to TRBJ2-7; 11 nucleotides align to TRBD2. Germline CDR1 reads WNHNN; CDR2 reads SYGVQD (reference sequence). V was pared by 5 bases and J by 0 bases, with 3 bases of the junction left unmatched. This CDR3 spans 15 amino acids. The CDR3 DNA is TGCGCCAGCAGTCCGGGACTAGCGGTCTCCTACGAGCAGTACTTC. Translated, it gives CASSPGLAVSYEQYF.

The chain links TRBV5-1 to TRBJ1-1, with a weak D call TRBD1 (5 bases). The CDR3 runs to 15 residues. V was shortened by 2 bases and J by 6 bases, with 17 bases between the two germline ends. CDR1 is SGHRS, CDR2 YFSETQ, per germline. In nucleotides, the CDR3 is TGCGCCAGCAGCTTAGTGCTCGGGGGTACGGCTGAAGCTTTCTTT. Translation gives CASSLVLGGTAEAFF.

The chain joins TRBV5-6 to TRBJ2-7; D unclear. Germline-derived CDR1 and CDR2 are SGHDT and YYEEEE. The CDR3 covers 15 residues. V lost 1 base, J lost 7 bases, and 18 bases lay in between. The CDR3 sequence: CASSLKVGLFGEQYF. The CDR3 DNA sequence: TGTGCCAGCAGCTTGAAGGTCGGCCTTTTCGGGGAGCAGTACTTC.